The T cell receptor (beta chain) described here comes from a study of cytotoxic CD8 clonotypes in ibrutinib-treated CLL. Study in general: Patients gave response samples after a median approximately 11 months of treatment, range 6 to 36. General observations from the study: At progression, clonality fell back toward baseline after rising at ibrutinib response.

V was clipped by 0 bases and J by 4 bases, with 10 bases between them. CDR1 is MNHEY, CDR2 SVGAGI, per germline. The CDR3 sequence is 15 residues long. This clone has only a few counts. The target antigen is unknown. The intended depth for sequencing was 1 in 200,000 to 1 in 1 million T cells. Sequenced by immunoSEQ multiplex PCR; TCRdb stores in-frame clones only, minus some. The sample includes about 140,000 clones, 70% to 90% of them seen just once. The source of roughly 2.1 micrograms of genomic DNA for TCR beta libraries was cryopreserved PBMCs. V is TRBV6-5 and J is TRBJ1-5, with D uncertain. The sequence was obtained from a human donor with chronic lymphocytic leukemia. This material consisted of PBMCs, taken after 36 months of ibrutinib treatment. The CDR3 spells CASSYSVRQNQPQHF. In DNA, the CDR3 is TGTGCCAGCAGTTACTCGGTCAGGCAGAATCAGCCCCAGCATTTT.